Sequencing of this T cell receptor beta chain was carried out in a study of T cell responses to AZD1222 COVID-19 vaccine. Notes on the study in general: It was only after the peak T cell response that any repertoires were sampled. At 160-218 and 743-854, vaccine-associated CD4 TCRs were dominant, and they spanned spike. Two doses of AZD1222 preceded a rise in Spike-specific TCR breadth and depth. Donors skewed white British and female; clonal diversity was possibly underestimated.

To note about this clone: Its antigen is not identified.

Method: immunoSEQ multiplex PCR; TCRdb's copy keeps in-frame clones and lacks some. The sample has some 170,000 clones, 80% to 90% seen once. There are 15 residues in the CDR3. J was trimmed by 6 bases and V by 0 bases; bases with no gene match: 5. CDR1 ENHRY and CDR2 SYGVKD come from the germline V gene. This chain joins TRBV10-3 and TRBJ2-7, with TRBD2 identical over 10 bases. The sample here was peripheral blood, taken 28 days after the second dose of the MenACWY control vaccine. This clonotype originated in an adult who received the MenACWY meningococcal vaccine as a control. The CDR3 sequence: CAISESGLAGAEQYF. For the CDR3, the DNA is TGTGCCATCAGTGAGTCGGGGCTAGCGGGAGCCGAGCAGTACTTC.